This TCR beta chain was sequenced in a study of OX40 agonist ivuxolimab in advanced cancers. Study at large: At doses from 0.01 to 10 mg/kg, patients were given intravenous ivuxolimab every 2 weeks. Prior anti-PD-1, anti-PD-L1 or anti-CTLA-4 therapy was allowed; approximately 41% had some.

Findings and caveats of the study: With doses of 0.1-3.0 mg/kg, partial responders showed among the lowest clonal expansion.

TCRdb's table, derived via immunoSEQ multiplex PCR, lists solely in-frame clones and lacks some. The sample carries tens of thousands of clones, approximately 89% recorded once. In regard to this clone: The antigen remains undetermined.

Trimming removed 5 bases from V and 0 bases from J; junction bases left unmatched: 7. Germline V gene lookup returns CDR1 SGHRS and CDR2 YFSETQ. This CDR3 has 15 residues. This TCR derives from an adult with an advanced solid tumor such as melanoma, head and neck, liver or kidney cancer. Sequencing was performed on CD4+ or CD8+ T cells sorted from blood, taken in a trial of the OX40 agonist ivuxolimab. The V call is TRBV5-1, the J call TRBJ1-2, with 7 positions matching TRBD1. CDR3 sequence (DNA): TGCGCCAGCAGATCCGGGACAGCCCCTAACTATGGCTACACCTTC. Translated, it gives CASRSGTAPNYGYTF.